These 23 T cell receptor beta chains originate from one sample sequenced in a study of T cell responses to AZD1222 COVID-19 vaccine. The table came from immunoSEQ multiplex PCR; TCRdb's copy has only in-frame clones and leaves some out. This sample carries 96,000 or so clones, roughly 87% of them seen once, and the ten largest clones take more than 1.5%. The sequenced sample was peripheral blood, obtained on day 0 of AZD1222 vaccination. All receptors come from an adult in good health.

The chain employs TRBV4-3 and TRBJ2-7; D might be TRBD2 (5 bases). Deletions cut 2 bases from V and 2 bases from J, with 10 bases between. This CDR3 contains 14 residues. Germline lookup yields CDR1 LGHNA and CDR2 YSLEER. The CDR3 region is CASSQWAGAYEQYF. The CDR3 nucleotides read TGCGCCAGCAGCCAATGGGCCGGGGCCTACGAGCAGTACTTC.

This rearrangement joins TRBV10-2 to TRBJ1-2; TRBD1 matches at 7 bases. The J segment lost 4 bases and the V segment lost 4 bases, leaving 6 bases of the junction unmatched. This CDR3 region has 14 residues. Germline assignment: CDR1 WSHSY and CDR2 SAAADI. The CDR3 coding sequence is TGCGCCAGCAGTGGGAGGGACAGAACCTATGGCTACACCTTC. Its protein product is CASSGRDRTYGYTF.

This clone showed up just a few times. The rearrangement uses TRBV2 and TRBJ1-5; D perhaps matches TRBD1 (6 bases). The CDR3 loop spans 16 amino acids. Trimming removed 8 bases from V and 3 bases from J, with 20 bases in between. Germline V CDR1 and CDR2: SNHLY, FYNNEI. The CDR3 protein is CASGGGGSNLNQPQHF. CDR3 nucleotides: TGTGCCAGCGGGGGCGGAGGTAGCAACCTCAATCAGCCCCAGCATTTT.

The gene calls are TRBV7-2 and TRBJ1-1, with 8 bases fitting TRBD1. CDR3 length equals 12 residues. Unmatched junction bases numbered 4, after V lost 2 bases and J lost 11 bases. Germline CDR1 and CDR2: SGHTA and FQGNSA. CDR3 amino acids: CASSLQGASAFF. The CDR3 DNA follows: TGTGCCAGCAGCTTACAGGGGGCATCGGCTTTCTTT.

The genes are TRBV10-3 and TRBJ1-1, with 8 nucleotides matching TRBD1. The trim removed 8 bases at V and 9 bases at J, leaving 2 bases unmatched. This CDR3 has 10 residues. Germline V gene data show CDR1 as ENHRY and CDR2 as SYGVKD. Here the CDR3 reads CAIGDRKAFF. As DNA, the CDR3 is TGTGCCATCGGGGACAGGAAAGCTTTCTTT.

The chain uses TRBV5-6 and TRBJ2-1, with 9 bases lining up with TRBD1. CDR1 is SGHDT, CDR2 YYEEEE, per germline. The V segment lost 4 bases and the J segment 8 bases; nucleotides outside the gene matches: 7. The CDR3 runs to 14 residues. The CDR3 bases are TGTGCCAGCAGCACCCGGGACAGGGTCGATGAGCAGTTCTTC. Encoded protein: CASSTRDRVDEQFF.

The gene calls are TRBV5-1 and TRBJ2-5; 9 nucleotides align to TRBD1. The length of the CDR3 is 15 residues. From germline, CDR1 is SGHRS and CDR2 YFSETQ. V was pared by 7 bases and J by 5 bases, with 12 bases of the junction left unmatched. CDR3: CASGRWGQGGETQYF. As DNA, the CDR3 is TGCGCCAGCGGAAGATGGGGACAGGGTGGGGAGACCCAGTACTTC.

The V gene is TRBV28, the J gene TRBJ1-2; D call uncertain. The V gene lost 5 bases and the J gene lost 4 bases, with 11 bases spanning the gap. The CDR3 contains 13 residues. Germline CDR1 is MDHEN and CDR2 is SYDVKM. This CDR3 is CASSPQAIYGYTF. The CDR3 DNA sequence: TGTGCCAGCAGTCCTCAAGCCATCTATGGCTACACCTTC.

The V gene is TRBV28, the J gene TRBJ1-5; the D gene is possibly TRBD1 (5 bases). Trimming left V 1 base short and J 1 base short, with 14 bases between. The CDR3 covers 17 residues. Germline V gene sequence: CDR1 MDHEN, CDR2 SYDVKM. The CDR3 loop is CASSLFSDSLSNQPQHF. The CDR3, as DNA: TGTGCCAGCAGTTTATTTTCCGACAGCCTGAGCAATCAGCCCCAGCATTTT.

The rearrangement uses TRBV3-1 (or the pseudogene TRBV3-2) and TRBJ1-2, with a tentative D call TRBD1 (6 bases). The CDR3 length is 14 residues. Per the germline V gene, CDR1 is LGHDT and CDR2 is YNNKEL (reference sequence). The V end was cut by 3 bases, the J end by 7 bases, with 15 bases between. CDR3 nucleotides: TGTGCCAGCAGCCACTACGGACAGTCGCGTGGCTACACCTTC. Translating gives CASSHYGQSRGYTF.

This clone came up once. This rearrangement joins TRBV9 to TRBJ1-6; no definite D call. Trimming pared 2 bases from V and 8 bases from J, leaving 11 bases between. Per germline, CDR1 SGDLS and CDR2 YYNGEE. The CDR3 is 14 residues long. In DNA form, the CDR3 reads TGTGCCAGCAGCGTCGGTGCGGGCCATTCACCCCTCCACTTT. This codes for CASSVGAGHSPLHF.

The rearrangement joins TRBV15 to TRBJ2-7, with 10 bases identical to TRBD1. J lost 6 bases, V lost 5 bases, and 4 bases had no gene match. This CDR3 has 13 residues. Germline CDR1 reads LNHNV; CDR2 reads YYDKDF (reference sequence). The CDR3 reads CATSPRTGGEQYF. The CDR3 DNA is TGTGCCACCAGCCCTCGGACAGGGGGCGAGCAGTACTTC.

V gene TRBV2 combines with J gene TRBJ2-3; D may be TRBD2 (6 bases). The CDR3 loop spans 17 amino acids. Trimming shortened V by 6 bases and J by 2 bases, and 21 bases separated the two germline ends. CDR1 and CDR2 from the germline V gene are SNHLY and FYNNEI. The chain's CDR3 is CASRARGASLPTDTQYF. The CDR3 DNA sequence: TGTGCCAGCAGAGCCCGCGGGGCATCCCTACCCACAGATACGCAGTATTTT.

The chain employs TRBV6-5 and TRBJ1-2; possible D gene TRBD1, 6 bases. The CDR3 spans 14 residues. Trimming left V 8 bases short and J 4 bases short, with 17 bases between. CDR1 is MNHEY, CDR2 SVGAGI, per germline. The CDR3, as DNA: TGTGCCAGCTTGAGGACAGCGCGTACCTATGGCTACACCTTC. Translating gives CASLRTARTYGYTF.

The sample holds many counts of this clone. This rearrangement joins TRBV2 to TRBJ1-2; 7 bases align to TRBD1. Germline V lookup: CDR1 SNHLY, CDR2 FYNNEI. Germline trimming cut 1 base from V and 6 bases from J; bases unmatched to any gene: 8. There are 15 residues in the CDR3. CDR3: CASSEEGAGVNGYTF. The CDR3 DNA reads as TGTGCCAGCAGTGAAGAGGGGGCAGGGGTTAATGGCTACACCTTC.

This sequence joins TRBV6-2 or TRBV6-3 and TRBJ1-5, with D perhaps matching TRBD1 (6 bases). This CDR3 is built from 14 residues. CDR1 is MNHEY and CDR2 is SVGEGT in the germline V gene. V gave up 5 bases and J gave up 5 bases, with 13 bases separating them. CDR3 residues: CASSPTGGDQPQHF. The CDR3 region has the DNA TGTGCCAGCAGTCCCACCGGGGGCGATCAGCCCCAGCATTTT.

The chain recombines TRBV5-8 with TRBJ1-2, with a tentative D call TRBD1 (6 bases). The germline V gene has CDR1 SGHTS and CDR2 YDEGEE. V shed 2 bases and J shed 7 bases, with 15 bases lying between them. The CDR3 totals 14 residues. The CDR3 bases are TGTGCCAGCAGCTTCAGGGGTACCACTCCTGGCTACACCTTC. Amino acids: CASSFRGTTPGYTF. The full variable domain, with the rest looked up from reference TRBV5-8 and TRBJ1-2, is EAGVTQSPTHLIKTRGQQATLRCSPISGHTSVYWYQQALGLGLQFLLWYDEGEERNRGNFPPRFSGRQFPNYSSELNVNALELEDSALYLCASSFRGTTPGYTFGSGTRLTVV.

The V and J genes are TRBV2 and TRBJ2-3; D not certain. This CDR3 has 11 amino acids. V was pared by 6 bases and J by 6 bases, with 7 bases between. Germline CDR1 SNHLY, CDR2 FYNNEI. The CDR3 DNA sequence: TGTGCCAGCAGCCTTTTGGATACGCAGTATTTT. Its translation is CASSLLDTQYF.

The chain recombines TRBV7-2 with TRBJ2-6; 7 bases are a match to TRBD2. From germline, CDR1 is SGHTA and CDR2 FQGNSA. This CDR3 has 18 amino acids. V lost 2 bases, J lost 0 bases, and 7 bases stayed unmatched. CDR3: CASSLYRGVNSGANVLTF. As DNA, the CDR3 is TGTGCCAGCAGCTTATACCGGGGGGTGAACTCTGGGGCCAACGTCCTGACTTTC.

This clone was seen a single time. This chain connects TRBV7-9 to TRBJ2-3, with 10 nucleotides matching TRBD2. Germline lookup yields CDR1 SEHNR and CDR2 FQNEAQ (reference sequence). V was clipped by 1 base and J by 3 bases; unmatched bases: 10. This CDR3 is 18 amino acids long. The CDR3 DNA sequence: TGTGCCAGCAGCTTAGAAAGCCTAGCGGGGGATCCGACAGATACGCAGTATTTT. Amino acids: CASSLESLAGDPTDTQYF.

J is TRBJ2-3 and V is TRBV4-2, with D perhaps being TRBD1 or TRBD2 (6 bases each). Germline-derived CDR1 and CDR2 are LGHNA and YNFKEQ. This CDR3 contains 14 residues. V lost 6 bases and J 3 bases, leaving 13 bases between the germline ends. DNA of the CDR3: TGTGCCAGCAGACCCCAAGGGGGGACAGATACGCAGTATTTT. It codes for CASRPQGGTDTQYF.

This chain uses TRBV5-1 with TRBJ2-2; D might be TRBD1 or TRBD2, each matching 5 bases. CDR1 is SGHRS and CDR2 is YFSETQ in the germline V gene. Trimming took off 4 bases at V and 4 bases at J, with 11 bases between the two ends. The CDR3 is made up of 14 amino acids. CDR3 in amino acids: CASSAGTFTGELFF. The CDR3 DNA reads TGCGCCAGCAGCGCCGGGACCTTCACCGGGGAGCTGTTTTTT.

The chain employs TRBV5-1 and TRBJ1-1; 10 bases agree with TRBD1. The V and J ends lost 0 bases and 5 bases, in that order; junction bases with no gene match: 4. The CDR3 consists of 15 residues. Germline V CDR1 and CDR2: SGHRS, YFSETQ. The CDR3 region has the DNA TGCGCCAGCAGCTTGGATGGGACAGGGGAGACTGAAGCTTTCTTT. This gives the protein CASSLDGTGETEAFF.